The entry below describes one TCR beta chain. These data originate in a study of blood T cell repertoires in COVID-19. On the study more broadly: Samples came from the United States, Italy and Spain, spanning acute and convalescent COVID-19. PBMCs, B-cell-depleted T cells, or T cells were the source of the cDNA or gDNA that made up the material.

The authors' processing: For nucleated cells, counts were estimated from reference gene primer amplification. Generated by immunoSEQ multiplex PCR, the TCRdb table keeps only in-frame clones and is missing some. That table supplies the V and J calls and clone size; D and trimming were determined from the DNA. Among 200,000 to 250,000 clones listed, 75% to 90% were seen once. CDR1 is LNHNV, CDR2 YYDKDF, per germline (reference sequence). V was trimmed by 0 bases and J by 6 bases, leaving 11 bases between them. CDR3 length: 14 residues. Seattle enrolled patients during active infection and tracked them longitudinally.

The TCR was taken from a woman in her 70s with COVID-19, enrolled during active disease. The source material was peripheral blood. The gene calls are TRBV15 and TRBJ1-1, with a tentative D call TRBD1 (6 bases). The CDR3 region has the DNA TGTGCCACCAGCAGAGACAGGGGCGCGGCTGAAGCTTTCTTT. This translates into CATSRDRGAAEAFF.